The 29 T cell receptor beta chains presented below share a single source sample, sequenced in a study of identical twins. Via MiXCR, TCRdb re-called the 5' RACE reads, giving one row per CDR3 protein. The sample includes some 330,000 distinct CDR3 sequences, around 9.7% of them seen just once. What was sequenced was naive T cells sorted from blood. The source is a woman aged 50 to 60 in good health.

This clonotype was picked up many times. This chain links TRBV29-1 with TRBJ2-1, with TRBD1 as a possible D gene (6 bases). The CDR3 is 15 amino acids. Germline loops: CDR1 SQVTM, CDR2 ANQGSEA. Trimming pared 3 bases from V and 5 bases from J, leaving 17 bases between. The DNA for the CDR3 is TGCAGCGTTGAGGAATCGTTAGGGGGTGACAATGAGCAGTTCTTC. Translated: CSVEESLGGDNEQFF.

This clonotype was found a few times. The chain has TRBV27 and TRBJ2-2; 7 bases are shared with TRBD1. V was clipped by 7 bases and J by 6 bases; unmatched bases: 11. CDR1 is MNHEY, CDR2 SMNVEV, per germline (reference sequence). This CDR3 contains 15 residues. The CDR3 sequence: CASMRDSQGAGELFF. The DNA of the CDR3 is TGTGCCAGCATGAGAGACAGTCAGGGGGCCGGGGAGCTGTTTTTT.

This clonotype was recorded many times. The chain employs TRBV20-1 and TRBJ1-1; TRBD1 is a possible D gene (6 bases). The CDR3 length is 13 residues. The V and J ends lost 4 bases and 2 bases respectively, with 11 bases between them. The germline CDR1 and CDR2 sequences are DFQATT and SNEGSKA (reference sequence). The CDR3 loop is CSATRGRNTEAFF. DNA for the CDR3: TGCAGTGCTACCAGGGGCCGCAACACTGAAGCTTTCTTT.

V is TRBV12-3 or TRBV12-4 and J is TRBJ2-2, with D possibly matching TRBD1 (5 bases). The CDR3 runs 14 residues. Trimming removed 7 bases from V and 4 bases from J, with 13 bases in between. The CDR3 sequence: CASIRIGATGELFF. As DNA, the CDR3 is TGTGCCAGCATTCGGATAGGGGCCACCGGGGAGCTGTTTTTT.

This clonotype has at least ten counts. The V gene is TRBV9, the J gene TRBJ2-3; a weak D match, TRBD1 (5 bases). CDR1 is SGDLS and CDR2 is YYNGEE in the germline V gene. The CDR3 is made up of 15 amino acids. Trimming stripped 3 bases from V and 4 bases from J, with 15 bases between. The CDR3 reads CASSGGDLVADTQYF. Written as DNA, the CDR3 is TGTGCCAGCAGCGGGGGCGACCTAGTAGCAGATACGCAGTATTTT.

The table lists this clonotype with many counts. This sequence joins TRBV15 and TRBJ2-7; the D is unclear. Trimming pared 4 bases from V and 4 bases from J, leaving 11 bases between. Germline V lookup: CDR1 LNHNV, CDR2 YYDKDF (reference sequence). The length of the CDR3 is 13 residues. As DNA, the CDR3 is TGTGCCACCAGCATGGGCCCGCTTTACGAGCAGTACTTC. Its protein product is CATSMGPLYEQYF.

In DNA, the CDR3 is TGTGCCAGCAGACGCATAGCGGGAGTGGCCGGGGAGCTGTTTTTT. Translated, it gives CASRRIAGVAGELFF. The chain employs TRBV2 and TRBJ2-2, with TRBD2 identical over 9 bases. Germline V lookup: CDR1 SNHLY, CDR2 FYNNEI. After removal of 6 bases from V and 6 bases from J, the junction contained 8 bases not matched to a gene. This CDR3 contains 15 residues.

Only a few counts were recorded for this clonotype. CDR3 region: CASSLGRTTQETQYF. CDR3 DNA: TGTGCCAGCAGCTTGGGGCGGACGACGCAAGAGACCCAGTACTTC. V gene TRBV7-9 combines with J gene TRBJ2-5, with a possible D match to TRBD1 (5 bases). The germline V and J ends were trimmed by 3 bases and 2 bases, with 13 bases remaining between them. Per the germline V gene, CDR1 is SEHNR and CDR2 is FQNEAQ (reference sequence). There are 15 residues in the CDR3.

This clonotype was observed many times. V and J are TRBV5-1 and TRBJ1-3; D may be TRBD1 (5 bases). CDR1 and CDR2 (germline): SGHRS, YFSETQ. CDR3 length equals 15 residues. V was pared by 1 base and J by 3 bases, with 11 bases between. The CDR3 protein is CASSLFQGGGNTIYF. The CDR3 DNA reads TGCGCCAGCAGCTTGTTCCAGGGAGGTGGAAACACCATATATTTT.

This clonotype has a count of ten or more. This sequence joins TRBV12-3 or TRBV12-4 and TRBJ2-3, with TRBD2 identical over 7 bases. The CDR3 covers 16 residues. V dropped 7 bases and J dropped 1; count of bases not matched to a gene: 11. CDR3 coding DNA: TGTGCCAGCACCTTCCTGGGGGGGAGACGCACAGATACGCAGTATTTT. Translating gives CASTFLGGRRTDTQYF.

The V gene is TRBV6-5, the J gene TRBJ2-7, with 7 bases that match TRBD1. This CDR3 spans 17 amino acids. Per germline, CDR1 MNHEY and CDR2 SVGAGI. V lost 6 bases to trimming and J lost 6 bases; unmatched junction nucleotides: 20. The CDR3 loop is CASSLRDSPILTCEQYV. CDR3 bases: TGTGCCAGCAGCCTCCGGGACAGCCCAATTCTCACCTGCGAGCAGTACGTC.

The table lists this clonotype with many counts. The chain joins TRBV7-9 to TRBJ2-1; 13 nucleotides agree with TRBD2. The CDR3 spans 16 residues. The trim removed 4 bases at V and 5 bases at J, leaving 5 bases unmatched. Germline assignment: CDR1 SEHNR and CDR2 FQNEAQ (reference sequence). As DNA, the CDR3 is TGTGCCAGCAGCTCCAGGACTAGCGGGAGAGACAATGAGCAGTTCTTC. It is translated as CASSSRTSGRDNEQFF.

This clonotype was seen a handful of times. The chain links TRBV14 to TRBJ1-1, with no clear D. This CDR3 is built from 13 residues. With 4 bases removed from V and 4 bases from J, the gap between germline ends came to 10 bases. Germline CDR1 reads SGHDN; CDR2 reads FVKESK. This CDR3 is CASSRASPTEAFF. CDR3 in DNA: TGTGCCAGCAGCCGCGCGTCCCCCACTGAAGCTTTCTTT.

The chain is built from TRBV24-1 and TRBJ2-3; 12 positions agree with TRBD2. With 4 bases clipped from V and 1 base from J, the junction kept 11 bases outside the gene matches. The CDR3 has 19 amino acids. Germline lookup yields CDR1 KGHDR and CDR2 SFDVKD. This CDR3 is CATSDPGLAGLRGTDTQYF. The CDR3 DNA reads TGTGCCACCAGTGACCCCGGACTAGCGGGACTTAGGGGCACAGATACGCAGTATTTT.

This rearrangement joins TRBV12-3 or TRBV12-4 to TRBJ1-5, with a tentative D call TRBD1 (5 bases). This CDR3 region has 14 residues. With 3 bases removed from V and 5 bases from J, the gap between germline ends came to 11 bases. CDR3 region: CASSFRGEHQPQHF. The CDR3 nucleotides are TGTGCCAGCAGTTTTAGGGGCGAGCATCAGCCCCAGCATTTT.

This clonotype showed up just a few times. The chain is built from TRBV7-2 and TRBJ1-1; D is ambiguous. The CDR3 covers 13 residues. CDR1 and CDR2 (germline): SGHTA, FQGNSA. V was cut by 6 bases and J by 0 bases, with 8 bases left in between. DNA for the CDR3: TGTGCCAGCAGGCCACCCATGAACACTGAAGCTTTCTTT. Residues: CASRPPMNTEAFF.

This clonotype appeared a few times. CDR3 nucleotide sequence: TGTGCCAGCAGTTTCTACCGGGACAGGGATGGCTACACCTTC. Translation: CASSFYRDRDGYTF. This chain links TRBV12-3 or TRBV12-4 with TRBJ1-2; TRBD1 aligns across 9 bases. The CDR3 is 14 residues long. V trimming: 3 bases; J trimming: 6 bases; junction bases outside the gene matches: 5.

This clonotype has a handful of counts. The V gene is TRBV12-3 or TRBV12-4, the J gene TRBJ2-2; D is possibly TRBD1 or TRBD2 (5 bases each). V lost 5 bases and J 3 bases, leaving 13 bases between the germline ends. The CDR3 runs 15 residues. The CDR3 spells CASSTLGRDTGELFF. The CDR3 nucleotides read TGTGCCAGCAGTACCCTGGGACGGGACACCGGGGAGCTGTTTTTT.

This clonotype was seen more than once but under ten times. V usage is TRBV5-1 and J usage is TRBJ1-3; 10 bases map to TRBD1. CDR3 size: 16 residues. Germline V gene data show CDR1 as SGHRS and CDR2 as YFSETQ. The V segment lost 2 bases and the J segment 11 bases; nucleotides outside the gene matches: 13. CDR3 in amino acids: CASSLLSGTGERAIYF. CDR3 DNA: TGCGCCAGCAGCTTACTTTCCGGGACAGGGGAAAGGGCCATATATTTT.

Many counts were recorded for this clonotype. V is TRBV5-1 and J is TRBJ2-7; weak D call: TRBD2 (6 bases). Germline V gene lookup returns CDR1 SGHRS and CDR2 YFSETQ. V shed 0 bases and J shed 5 bases, with 15 bases lying between them. The CDR3 has 15 residues. CDR3 sequence: CASSLDRGTVHEQYF. DNA of the CDR3: TGCGCCAGCAGCTTGGATCGGGGGACCGTCCACGAGCAGTACTTC.

The chain couples TRBV18 to TRBJ2-1; 7 nucleotides align to TRBD2. The CDR3 sequence is 16 residues long. J was trimmed by 3 bases and V by 3 bases; bases with no gene match: 8. The germline gives CDR1 KGHSH, CDR2 LQKENI. CDR3 sequence (DNA): TGTGCCAGCTCACCGGTGGGAGGGGCCAGCTACAATGAGCAGTTCTTC. Amino acid sequence: CASSPVGGASYNEQFF.

This clonotype has ten or more counts. The gene calls are TRBV5-1 and TRBJ2-3, with 9 bases identical to TRBD1. The CDR3 sequence is 16 residues long. CDR1 and CDR2 (germline): SGHRS, YFSETQ. V shed 4 bases, J shed 0 bases, and the junction held 6 bases outside the gene matches. CDR3 loop: CASSIGTGTSTDTQYF. CDR3 DNA: TGCGCCAGCAGCATTGGGACAGGGACTAGCACAGATACGCAGTATTTT.

V is TRBV5-1 and J is TRBJ2-1, with 14 bases fitting TRBD2. CDR1 is SGHRS, CDR2 YFSETQ, per germline. The ends lost 4 bases at V and 5 bases at J; junction bases unmatched: 11. The CDR3 has 18 amino acids. CDR3 nucleotide sequence: TGCGCCAGCAGCACGGGGACTAGCGGGAGAATGGGTCACAATGAGCAGTTCTTC. Translated: CASSTGTSGRMGHNEQFF.

V gene TRBV10-3 combines with J gene TRBJ2-3; the match to TRBD2 covers 7 bases. The J segment lost 5 bases and the V segment lost 6 bases, leaving 14 bases of the junction unmatched. Germline CDR1 and CDR2: ENHRY and SYGVKD. This CDR3 is 16 amino acids long. This CDR3 is CAISDPSTSRIDTQYF. The DNA for the CDR3 is TGTGCCATCAGCGACCCCTCGACTAGCAGGATAGATACGCAGTATTTT.

This chain joins TRBV20-1 and TRBJ2-5; D may be TRBD1 (5 bases). Germline V gene sequence: CDR1 DFQATT, CDR2 SNEGSKA (reference sequence). The length of the CDR3 is 14 residues. V lost 0 bases to trimming and J lost 5 bases, with 13 bases between them. DNA for the CDR3: TGCAGTGCTAGAGATGGTTGGGGCGGTGAGACCCAGTACTTC. Translation: CSARDGWGGETQYF.

This clonotype was detected ten times or more. J is TRBJ1-1 and V is TRBV12-3 or TRBV12-4; the match to TRBD1 covers 9 bases. The CDR3 has 15 residues. V gave up 4 bases and J gave up 1 base; unmatched junction bases: 4. DNA of the CDR3: TGTGCCAGCAGTTCGGGACAGGGTAGGAACACTGAAGCTTTCTTT. Its protein product is CASSSGQGRNTEAFF.

This clonotype was detected ten times or more. As DNA, the CDR3 is TGTGCCAGCAGGACTCCGGGACTAGCGGGCACAGATACGCAGTATTTT. The encoded protein is CASRTPGLAGTDTQYF. The chain employs TRBV27 and TRBJ2-3, with TRBD2 matching 11 bases. Germline lookup yields CDR1 MNHEY and CDR2 SMNVEV (reference sequence). The length of the CDR3 is 16 residues. Losses at the gene ends were 6 bases for V and 1 base for J; bases not matched to a gene: 6.

This clonotype was observed a handful of times. The chain has TRBV2 and TRBJ2-5, with a possible D match to TRBD1 (5 bases). The CDR3 length is 13 residues. Germline V gene lookup returns CDR1 SNHLY and CDR2 FYNNEI. Trimming stripped 9 bases from V and 8 bases from J, with 19 bases between. In DNA, the CDR3 is TGTGCCAGTTTTGTAGGGGTGGGCGGAACCCAGTACTTC. Amino acid sequence: CASFVGVGGTQYF.

This clonotype turned up a few times. The chain joins TRBV5-1 to TRBJ2-2; D is possibly TRBD1 (6 bases). The V and J ends lost 3 bases and 7 bases respectively, with 13 bases between them. This CDR3 region has 14 residues. Germline loops: CDR1 SGHRS, CDR2 YFSETQ. CDR3 DNA: TGCGCCAGCAGCTCAACACAGGGCGGCGGGGAGCTGTTTTTT. Translated: CASSSTQGGGELFF. The variable domain in full, completed from reference TRBV5-1 and TRBJ2-2, reads KAGVTQTPRYLIKTRGQQVTLSCSPISGHRSVSWYQQTPGQGLQFLFEYFSETQRNKGNFPGRFSGRQFSNSRSEMNVSTLELGDSALYLCASSSTQGGGELFFGEGSRLTVL.